This T cell receptor beta chain was sequenced in a study of T cell responses to AZD1222 COVID-19 vaccine. Libraries were prepared by immunoSEQ multiplex PCR; TCRdb keeps only in-frame clonotypes and omits some of them. Of 120,000 or so clones listed, 90% are singletons. Trimming took 3 bases from V and 5 from J, leaving 23 bases between them. The CDR3 is 17 amino acids. Germline CDR1 PRHDT, CDR2 FYEKMQ (reference sequence). In its sample, this clone was seen once. What it binds is unknown. Study results and caveats: Repertoire samples came only from after the peak T cell response. Baseline seropositives among AZD1222 recipients totaled only 5 or 6. Vaccination with two AZD1222 doses was followed by a rise in Spike-specific TCR breadth and depth.

V gene TRBV13 combines with J gene TRBJ2-7; D is perhaps TRBD1 (8 bases). The origin of this receptor is an adult in good health. Sequencing used peripheral blood, obtained on day 0 of AZD1222 vaccination. CDR3 nucleotide sequence: TGTGCCAGCAGCTTTGTTGCGGTAAGCGGGACAGGAGACGAGCAGTACTTC. Translated, it gives CASSFVAVSGTGDEQYF.